These T cell receptor beta chains were read from a single sample in a study of T cells in Graves' hyperthyroidism and ophthalmopathy. TCRdb reanalysed the multiplex PCR reads using MiXCR and keeps one entry per CDR3 protein. The sample contains 270,000 or so distinct CDR3 sequences, 13% to 15% of which appear only once. Sequenced sample: blood. The receptors originated from a woman aged 50 to 60 with Graves' hyperthyroidism that later progressed to Graves' ophthalmopathy. Both conserved end residues are part of each CDR3. A D gene is named only where the DNA matches it firmly. Rows give clone size only sometimes, using once, few, many, or a class for an expanded clone.

>TRBJ2-3|TRBD1|TRBV10-1|many
TGCGCCAGCAGTCCCCCGGGACAGGGATCCGATACGCAGTATTTT
CASSPPGQGSDTQYF
>TRBJ1-2|TRBD1|TRBV19|.
TGTGCCAGTAACACTCAGCGACAGGGGGCAGGAGGCTACACCTTC
CASNTQRQGAGGYTF
>TRBJ1-4|TRBD1|TRBV7-9|.
TGTGCCAGCAGCCCATCGGGACGACAGGGTGAAAAACTGTTTTTT
CASSPSGRQGEKLFF
>TRBJ1-5|.|TRBV28|many
TGTGCCAGCAGTTTCGGGGGGCGGGGACGGCCCCAGCATTTT
CASSFGGRGRPQHF
>TRBJ1-4|TRBD1|TRBV10-2|many
TGCGCCAGCAGTGAGGACAGGGGGCTTGAAAAACTGTTTTTT
CASSEDRGLEKLFF
>TRBJ2-1|.|TRBV27|many
TGTGCCAGCAGCGCCGATCCAAATGAGCAGTTCTTC
CASSADPNEQFF
>TRBJ2-7|.|TRBV5-1|.
TGTGCCAGCAGCTTTGGAGGGACAGCCTACGGTACCTACACGCTCTCGGGAGAGCAGTACTTC
CASSFGGTAYGTYTLSGEQYF
>TRBJ1-5|.|TRBV27|many
TGTGCCAGCAGTTTAAAGGGGCCTTATAGCAATCAGCCCCAGCATTTT
CASSLKGPYSNQPQHF
>TRBJ2-4|.|TRBV20-1|few
TGCAGTGCTAGAGGGGGGGCCCTAGCCAAAAACATTCAGTACTTC
CSARGGALAKNIQYF
>TRBJ2-2|TRBD2|TRBV5-1|.
TGCGCCAGCAGTTTGCTTGAGGAGGAAGTAGCGGGAGGAGCGAACACCGGGGAGCTGTTTTTT
CASSLLEEEVAGGANTGELFF
>TRBJ1-1|.|TRBV11-2|many
TGTGCCAGCAGCACCATTACCCGGGCCCTTGAAGCTTTCTTT
CASSTITRALEAFF
>TRBJ2-3|.|TRBV6-1|many
TGTGCCAGCAGTTTCGCGGGGCACCCAGATACGCAGTATTTT
CASSFAGHPDTQYF
>TRBJ2-1|TRBD2|TRBV2|many
TGTGCCAGCAGTGAACCGAGGCGCGGGAGGGGACCCCATGAGCAGTTCTTC
CASSEPRRGRGPHEQFF
>TRBJ2-2|.|TRBV20-1|few
TGCAGTCCCATACTTCGCCTAGTAGCGAACACCGGGGAGCTGTTTTTT
CSPILRLVANTGELFF
>TRBJ1-1|TRBD1|TRBV18|few
TGTGCCAGCTCACCACAGCCTCTTCAGCAGGGGGCTACTGCTTTCTTT
CASSPQPLQQGATAFF
>TRBJ2-2|TRBD1|TRBV2|many
TGTGCCAAGGACAGGGGTCTGAACACCGGGGAGCTGTTTTTT
CAKDRGLNTGELFF
>TRBJ2-7|.|TRBV5-1|many
TGCGCCAGCAGCTTGTGGGCCCAGCCATCCTACGAGCAGTACTTC
CASSLWAQPSYEQYF
>TRBJ1-4|.|TRBV27|.
TGTGCCAGCACACGTCACGGGGGGGAAAATGAAAAACTGTTTTTT
CASTRHGGENEKLFF
>TRBJ1-5|.|TRBV28|many
TGTGCCAGCAGCCCCCCCCTGTCCCACGGCAATCAGCCCCAGCATTTT
CASSPPLSHGNQPQHF
>TRBJ2-7|TRBD2|TRBV2|many
TGTGCCAGCAGCTCTAGCGGCGAGCAGTACTTC
CASSSSGEQYF
>TRBJ2-1|TRBD2|TRBV2|.
TGTGCCAGCAGGACGACTAGCGGGGGATCTTACAATGAGCAGTTCTTC
CASRTTSGGSYNEQFF
>TRBJ1-5|TRBD1|TRBV30|many
TGTGCCTGGAGTGCAGGGGGTACAGGGCTCCAGCATTTT
CAWSAGGTGLQHF
>TRBJ2-5|TRBD2|TRBV18|many
TGTGCCAGCTCACCGACTAGCGGGAGCGGAGAGACCCAGTACTTC
CASSPTSGSGETQYF
>TRBJ2-2|TRBD2|TRBV12-3/TRBV12-4|many
TGTGCCAGCGGATTGACTAGCGGGAGGACCGGGGAGCTGTTTTTT
CASGLTSGRTGELFF
>TRBJ1-5|.|TRBV30|few
TGTGCCTGGAGTGAGGTCGGAATTAATCAGCCCCAGCATTTT
CAWSEVGINQPQHF
>TRBJ2-3|.|TRBV5-1|many
TGCGCCAGCAGCGGGGACACAGGAACAGATACGCAGTATTTT
CASSGDTGTDTQYF
>TRBJ1-5|TRBD1|TRBV2|many
TGTGCCAGCAGTGGAAACAGGGGATCCGATCAGCCCCAGCATTTT
CASSGNRGSDQPQHF
>TRBJ1-4|.|TRBV19|.
TGTGCCAGTAGAATACAGGACGGGCGGTTGGATGAAAAACTGTTTTTT
CASRIQDGRLDEKLFF
>TRBJ2-3|TRBD1|TRBV18|many
TGTGCCAGCTCACAAGGACAGGGTCCGGTTACGCAGTATTTT
CASSQGQGPVTQYF
>TRBJ2-3|.|TRBV6-1|.
TGTGCCAGCAGTGAAACAGAAAGCACAGATACGCAGTATTTT
CASSETESTDTQYF
>TRBJ2-5|.|TRBV20-1|many
TGCAGTGCTAGGAACAGGGAGACCCAGTACTTC
CSARNRETQYF
>TRBJ1-1|TRBD1|TRBV20-1|few
TGCAGTGCTCGCGCAGGGGGGGGGATGAACACTGAAGCTTTCTTT
CSARAGGGMNTEAFF
>TRBJ1-1|.|TRBV24-1|many
TGTGCCACCAGTGACCCCGGTCAGGGTGACACTGAAGCTTTCTTT
CATSDPGQGDTEAFF
>TRBJ2-3|TRBD2|TRBV30|many
TGTGCCTGGAATAGCGGGAATGCAGATACGCAGTATTTT
CAWNSGNADTQYF
>TRBJ2-2|TRBD2|TRBV28|many
TGTGCCAGCATCGCACTCCACGATCTAGCGGAGAACACCGGGGAGCTGTTTTTT
CASIALHDLAENTGELFF
>TRBJ1-5|.|TRBV19|.
TGTGCCAGTAGTATCCAAATCGCGGGCAATCAGCCCCAGCATTTT
CASSIQIAGNQPQHF
>TRBJ2-6|.|TRBV29-1|many
TGCAGCGGTACCCGGCCTGGGGCCAACGTCCTGACTTTC
CSGTRPGANVLTF
>TRBJ2-1|TRBD2|TRBV5-1|many
TGCGCCAGCAGCTTTACTAGCGGGAGTCACAATGAGCAGTTCTTC
CASSFTSGSHNEQFF
>TRBJ2-2|TRBD2|TRBV30|many
TGTGCCTGGAGTTTTACTCCGGGACTAGCGGGAGGCACCGGGGAGCTGTTTTTT
CAWSFTPGLAGGTGELFF
>TRBJ2-7|.|TRBV2|.
TGTGCCCTTCGGGCGCGTATTATGACCTACGGGCAGTACTTC
CALRARIMTYGQYF
>TRBJ1-2|TRBD1|TRBV5-1|many
TGCGCCAGCAGTCTCGGGACAGTTGATTATGGCTACACCTTC
CASSLGTVDYGYTF
>TRBJ1-1|.|TRBV18|many
TGTGCCAGCTCCCCTTGGGGGCGGGGCACTGAAGCTTTCTTT
CASSPWGRGTEAFF